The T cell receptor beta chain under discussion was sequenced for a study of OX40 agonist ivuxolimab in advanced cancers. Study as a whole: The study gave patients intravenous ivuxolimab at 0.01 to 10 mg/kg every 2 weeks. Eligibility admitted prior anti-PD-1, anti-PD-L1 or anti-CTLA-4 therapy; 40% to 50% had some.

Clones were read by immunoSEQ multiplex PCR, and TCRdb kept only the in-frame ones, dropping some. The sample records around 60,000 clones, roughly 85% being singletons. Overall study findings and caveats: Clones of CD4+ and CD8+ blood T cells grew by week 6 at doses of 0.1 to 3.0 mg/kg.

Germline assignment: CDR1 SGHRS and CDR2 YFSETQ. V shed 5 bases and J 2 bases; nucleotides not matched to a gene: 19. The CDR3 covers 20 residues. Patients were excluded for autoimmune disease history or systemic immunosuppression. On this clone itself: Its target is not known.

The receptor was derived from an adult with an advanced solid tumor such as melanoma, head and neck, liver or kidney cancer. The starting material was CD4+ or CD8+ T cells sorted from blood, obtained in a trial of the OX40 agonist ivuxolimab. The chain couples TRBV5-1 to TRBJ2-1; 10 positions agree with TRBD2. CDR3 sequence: CASRMARGGTSGDTYNEQFF. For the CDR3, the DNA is TGCGCCAGCAGAATGGCGAGGGGTGGAACTAGCGGGGATACCTACAATGAGCAGTTCTTC. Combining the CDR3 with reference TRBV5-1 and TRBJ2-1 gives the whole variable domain KAGVTQTPRYLIKTRGQQVTLSCSPISGHRSVSWYQQTPGQGLQFLFEYFSETQRNKGNFPGRFSGRQFSNSRSEMNVSTLELGDSALYLCASRMARGGTSGDTYNEQFFGPGTRLTVL.